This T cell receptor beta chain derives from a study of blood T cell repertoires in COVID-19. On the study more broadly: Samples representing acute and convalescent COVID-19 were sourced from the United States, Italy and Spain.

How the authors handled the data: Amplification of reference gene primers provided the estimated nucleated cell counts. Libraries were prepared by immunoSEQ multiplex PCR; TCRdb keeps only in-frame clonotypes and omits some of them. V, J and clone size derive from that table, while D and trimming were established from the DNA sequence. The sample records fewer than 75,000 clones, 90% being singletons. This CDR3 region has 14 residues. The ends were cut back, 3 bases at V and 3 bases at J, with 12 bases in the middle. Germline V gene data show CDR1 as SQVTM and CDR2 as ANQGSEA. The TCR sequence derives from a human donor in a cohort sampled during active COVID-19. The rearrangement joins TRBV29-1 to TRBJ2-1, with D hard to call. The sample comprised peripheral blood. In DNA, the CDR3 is TGCAGCGTTGATGGCGACAAACGCTACAATGAGCAGTTCTTC. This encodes CSVDGDKRYNEQFF.